These 22 T cell receptor beta chains were sequenced from one sample in a study of blood T cell repertoires in COVID-19. Method: immunoSEQ multiplex PCR; TCRdb's copy keeps in-frame clones and lacks some. The repertoire holds 200,000 or so clones, with roughly 80% as singletons. The sequenced sample was peripheral blood. The receptors shown here come from a woman under 40 with acute or convalescent COVID-19.

The chain joins TRBV21-1 to TRBJ1-2; the DNA was not compared with TRBD1, the D call given in the table. TRBV21-1 is a listed pseudogene. The CDR3 length is 15 residues. The CDR3 loop is CASSKGRDRGYGYTF. CDR3 sequence (DNA): TGTGCCAGCAGCAAAGGAAGGGACAGGGGATATGGCTACACCTTC.

This clone was picked up a small number of times. V and J are TRBV27 and TRBJ2-2; 9 bases fit TRBD2. CDR1 and CDR2 (germline): MNHEY, SMNVEV (reference sequence). The CDR3 runs to 17 residues. V was pared by 3 bases and J by 2 bases, with 7 bases of the junction left unmatched. For the CDR3, the DNA is TGTGCCAGCAGTTTTAGGGGACTAGCCGCCAACACCGGGGAGCTGTTTTTT. Its protein product is CASSFRGLAANTGELFF.

V usage is TRBV6-1 and J usage is TRBJ1-5, with a tentative D call TRBD1 (5 bases). The ends were cut back, 7 bases at V and 4 bases at J, with 14 bases in the middle. Germline V gene sequence: CDR1 MNHNS, CDR2 SASEGT. The CDR3 contains 14 residues. The CDR3 loop reads CASTSGGGNQPQHF. DNA for the CDR3: TGTGCCAGCACCTCGGGGGGGGGTAATCAGCCCCAGCATTTT.

The CDR3 DNA is TGTGCCAGCAGCCAAAGGCAGGCCTACGAGCAGTACTTC. Translated: CASSQRQAYEQYF. The rearrangement links TRBV3-1 (or the pseudogene TRBV3-2) to TRBJ2-7; D call uncertain. The germline V gene encodes CDR1 LGHDT and CDR2 YNNKEL (reference sequence). Trimming removed 2 bases at V and 2 bases at J, with 7 bases between. CDR3 length: 13 residues.

This clone occurred a few times. The chain carries TRBV4-1 and TRBJ2-1; D unresolved. The CDR3 is 14 amino acids. Germline CDR1 MGHRA, CDR2 YSYEKL. V was cut by 8 bases and J by 0 bases, with 11 bases left in between. The CDR3 sequence is CASGLLSSYNEQFF. In DNA, the CDR3 is TGCGCCAGCGGTCTCTTGAGCTCCTACAATGAGCAGTTCTTC.

This clone was counted a few times. The V gene is TRBV27, the J gene TRBJ2-7, with a tentative D call TRBD2 (6 bases). V dropped 8 bases and J dropped 5 bases, with 19 bases sitting between them. Per the germline V gene, CDR1 is MNHEY and CDR2 is SMNVEV (reference sequence). The CDR3 is 14 amino acids. CDR3 in amino acids: CASHPAGGYNEQYF. The CDR3 nucleotides read TGTGCCAGCCACCCCGCCGGAGGGTATAACGAGCAGTACTTC.

The J gene is TRBJ2-7, the V gene TRBV5-4, with D possibly being TRBD1 (6 bases). This CDR3 is built from 14 residues. V lost 4 bases and J lost 6, with 17 bases in between. The germline gives CDR1 SGHNT, CDR2 YYREEE (reference sequence). DNA of the CDR3: TGTGCCAGCAGCCTAACAGGGACGACGGCCGAGCAGTACTTC. Translated: CASSLTGTTAEQYF.

A single count supports this clone. Here the CDR3 DNA reads TGTGCCAGCAGTTTACAGGGCTTAGCCAAAAACATTCAGTACTTC. Encoded protein: CASSLQGLAKNIQYF. This chain uses TRBV2 with TRBJ2-4, with D possibly TRBD1 on 6 matching bases. The CDR3 loop spans 15 amino acids. CDR1 SNHLY and CDR2 FYNNEI come from the germline V gene. Between the trimmed V and J ends, which lost 5 bases and 0 bases, there was a span of 11 bases.

The chain couples TRBV13 to TRBJ1-1; 11 nucleotides match TRBD1. The V gene's germline CDR1 is PRHDT and CDR2 FYEKMQ (reference sequence). The CDR3 consists of 14 residues. The V gene end was trimmed by 5 bases and the J gene end by 4 bases; junction bases not matched to a gene: 3. CDR3 nucleotide sequence: TGTGCCAGCAGCGGGGGACAGGGGGTCACTGAAGCTTTCTTT. It is translated as CASSGGQGVTEAFF.

The V and J genes are TRBV6-5 and TRBJ1-6, with 9 bases identical to TRBD1. The CDR3 loop spans 15 amino acids. CDR1 is MNHEY and CDR2 is SVGAGI in the germline V gene. The V and J ends lost 6 bases and 10 bases, in that order; junction bases with no gene match: 10. CDR3 in amino acids: CASRLGQGYRSPLHF. CDR3 DNA: TGTGCCAGCAGGCTCGGACAGGGGTATCGGTCACCCCTCCACTTT.

The rearrangement uses TRBV19 and TRBJ2-3; 9 bases agree with TRBD1. This CDR3 is 15 amino acids long. The germline CDR1 and CDR2 sequences are LNHDA and SQIVND (reference sequence). V lost 3 bases, J lost 0 bases, and 1 base stayed unmatched. DNA of the CDR3: TGTGCCAGTAGTATCGGACAGGGGAGCACAGATACGCAGTATTTT. It codes for CASSIGQGSTDTQYF.

The rearrangement joins TRBV28 to TRBJ2-7, with TRBD2 as a possible D gene (5 bases). V lost 10 bases, J lost 0 bases, and 16 bases lay in between. The germline gives CDR1 MDHEN, CDR2 SYDVKM. The CDR3 extends over 14 amino acids. The CDR3 region has the DNA TGTGCCACCATGGCAGCGGAACTCTCCTACGAGCAGTACTTC. Amino acid sequence: CATMAAELSYEQYF.

V is TRBV4-3 and J is TRBJ2-1; 7 bases agree with TRBD2. Germline V gene data show CDR1 as LGHNA and CDR2 as YSLEER. This CDR3 has 15 amino acids. V dropped 2 bases and J dropped 1; count of bases not matched to a gene: 2. The CDR3 nucleotides read TGCGCCAGCAGCCAATCAGCGGGGTCCTACAATGAGCAGTTCTTC. Its translation: CASSQSAGSYNEQFF.

This chain's CDR3 is CASSPTVIAGGSYNEQFF. The DNA for the CDR3 is TGCGCCAGCAGCCCGACCGTTATAGCGGGGGGATCCTACAATGAGCAGTTCTTC. This chain joins TRBV4-1 and TRBJ2-1; 10 nucleotides match TRBD2. Germline V gene lookup returns CDR1 MGHRA and CDR2 YSYEKL. Trimming cost V 4 bases and J 1 base; bases outside gene matches: 10. The CDR3 spans 18 residues.

This clone was seen a single time. The chain joins TRBV20-1 to TRBJ2-1; D remains unclear. The germline V and J ends were trimmed by 7 bases and 6 bases, with 7 bases remaining between them. Germline CDR1 reads DFQATT; CDR2 reads SNEGSKA (reference sequence). The CDR3 runs to 10 residues. CDR3 region: CSGGGNEQFF. The DNA for the CDR3 is TGCAGTGGCGGCGGCAATGAGCAGTTCTTC.

Written as DNA, the CDR3 is TGCGCCAGCAGCTTGGAGGAGGATGGCTACACCTTC. Amino acid sequence: CASSLEEDGYTF. The V gene is TRBV5-1, the J gene TRBJ1-2; D unresolved. Germline V gene lookup returns CDR1 SGHRS and CDR2 YFSETQ. V dropped 0 bases and J dropped 6 bases, with 6 bases sitting between them. This CDR3 contains 12 residues.

The chain employs TRBV18 and TRBJ2-2; D perhaps matches TRBD2 (5 bases). Trimming shortened V by 5 bases and J by 2 bases, and 15 bases separated the two germline ends. Germline loops: CDR1 KGHSH, CDR2 LQKENI. The CDR3 loop spans 16 amino acids. For the CDR3, the DNA is TGTGCCAGCTCAGCTTCTTCCGGGATCAACACCGGGGAGCTGTTTTTT. Translating gives CASSASSGINTGELFF. Looking up the rest from reference TRBV18 and TRBJ2-2 gives the full variable domain: NAGVMQNPRHLVRRRGQEARLRCSPMKGHSHVYWYRQLPEEGLKFMVYLQKENIIDESGMPKERFSAEFPKEGPSILRIQQVVRGDSAAYFCASSASSGINTGELFFGEGSRLTVL.

V is TRBV18 and J is TRBJ1-1; weak D call: TRBD1 (5 bases). V was clipped by 4 bases and J by 3 bases, with 12 bases between them. Germline CDR1 KGHSH, CDR2 LQKENI. This CDR3 is built from 14 residues. This CDR3 is CASSLQVGYTEAFF. CDR3 DNA sequence: TGTGCCAGCTCACTACAGGTGGGATACACTGAAGCTTTCTTT.

The rearrangement links TRBV7-2 to TRBJ2-7, with a weak D call TRBD2 (6 bases). The ends were cut back, 1 base at V and 3 bases at J, with 10 bases in the middle. The V gene's germline CDR1 is SGHTA and CDR2 FQGNSA. The CDR3 has 14 amino acids. The CDR3: CASSLVFGGYEQYF. CDR3 coding DNA: TGTGCCAGCAGCTTAGTATTCGGGGGCTACGAGCAGTACTTC.

This clone is a singleton in its sample. The rearrangement uses TRBV15 and TRBJ2-7, with a weak D call TRBD2 (5 bases). The CDR3 consists of 18 residues. Deletions cut 6 bases from V and 2 bases from J, with 26 bases between. Germline loops: CDR1 LNHNV, CDR2 YYDKDF (reference sequence). This chain's CDR3 is CATSSESALNAFAYEQYF. The CDR3 nucleotides are TGTGCCACCAGTAGCGAGTCCGCACTGAATGCCTTCGCCTACGAGCAGTACTTC.

J is TRBJ1-1 and V is TRBV2; D unresolved. Looked up from germline, CDR1 is SNHLY and CDR2 is FYNNEI. Trimming removed 5 bases at V and 1 base at J, with 8 bases between. CDR3 length equals 13 residues. Here the CDR3 reads CASSLEGNTEAFF. The CDR3 DNA follows: TGTGCCAGCAGTCTGGAGGGGAACACTGAAGCTTTCTTT.

V is TRBV6-6 and J is TRBJ1-1; the match to TRBD1 covers 9 bases. The junction had 2 bases not matched to a gene; V was cut back by 9 bases and J by 6 bases. Germline values: CDR1 MNHNY, CDR2 SVGAGI (reference sequence). This CDR3 is 11 amino acids long. In DNA form, the CDR3 reads TGTGCCAGTAACAGGGGGCCTGAAGCTTTCTTT. This encodes CASNRGPEAFF.